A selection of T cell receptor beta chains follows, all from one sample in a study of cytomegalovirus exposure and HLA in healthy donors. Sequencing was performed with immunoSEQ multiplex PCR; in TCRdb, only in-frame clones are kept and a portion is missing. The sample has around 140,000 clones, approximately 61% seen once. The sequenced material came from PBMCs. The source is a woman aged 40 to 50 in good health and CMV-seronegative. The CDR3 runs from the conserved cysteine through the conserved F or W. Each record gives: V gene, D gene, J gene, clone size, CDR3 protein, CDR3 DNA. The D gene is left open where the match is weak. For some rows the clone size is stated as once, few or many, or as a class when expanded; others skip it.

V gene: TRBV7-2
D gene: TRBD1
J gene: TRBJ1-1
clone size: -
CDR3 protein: CASSSQTGATEAFF
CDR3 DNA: TGTGCCAGCAGCTCGCAGACAGGGGCCACTGAAGCTTTCTTT

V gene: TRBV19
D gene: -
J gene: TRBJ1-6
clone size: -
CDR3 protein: CASKSRVVDSPLHF
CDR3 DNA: TGTGCCAGTAAATCCAGGGTAGTGGATTCACCCCTCCACTTT

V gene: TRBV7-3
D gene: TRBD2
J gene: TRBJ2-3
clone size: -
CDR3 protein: CASSLNGASGGIGTQYF
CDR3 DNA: TGTGCCAGCAGCCTTAACGGGGCTAGCGGGGGGATAGGTACGCAGTATTTT

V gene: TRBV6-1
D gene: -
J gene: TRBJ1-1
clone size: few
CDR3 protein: CASSEGTEAFF
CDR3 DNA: TGTGCCAGCAGTGAAGGGACAGAAGCTTTCTTT

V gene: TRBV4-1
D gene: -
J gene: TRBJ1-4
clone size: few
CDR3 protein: CASSQDVGGLFF
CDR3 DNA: TGCGCCAGCAGCCAAGATGTGGGGGGACTGTTTTTT

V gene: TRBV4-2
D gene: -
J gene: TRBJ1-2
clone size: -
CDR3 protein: CASSPRGRGRSPGYTF
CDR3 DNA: TGTGCCAGCAGCCCTAGAGGGAGGGGCAGGTCGCCCGGCTACACCTTC

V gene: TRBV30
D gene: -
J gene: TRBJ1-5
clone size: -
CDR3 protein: CAWSVLNQPQHF
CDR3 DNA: TGTGCCTGGAGTGTACTTAATCAGCCCCAGCATTTT

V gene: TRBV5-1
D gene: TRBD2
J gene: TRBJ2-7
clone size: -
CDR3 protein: CASSLIGGSYEQYF
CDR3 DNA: TGCGCCAGCAGCTTGATCGGGGGGTCCTACGAGCAGTACTTC

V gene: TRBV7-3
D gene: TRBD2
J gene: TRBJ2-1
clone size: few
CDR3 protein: CASSLTGIRGGKQFF
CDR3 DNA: TGTGCCAGCAGCTTAACGGGGATACGCGGGGGGAAACAGTTCTTC

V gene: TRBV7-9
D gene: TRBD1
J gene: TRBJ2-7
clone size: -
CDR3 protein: CASSLNTGEYEQYF
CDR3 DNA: TGTGCCAGCAGCTTAAATACAGGGGAGTACGAGCAGTACTTC

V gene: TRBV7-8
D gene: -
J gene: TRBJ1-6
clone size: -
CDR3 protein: CASSLFGRGIGLPLHF
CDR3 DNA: TGTGCCAGCAGCCTATTTGGAAGGGGGATAGGGTTACCCCTCCACTTT

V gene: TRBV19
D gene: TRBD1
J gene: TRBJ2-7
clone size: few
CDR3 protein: CASSIERGPYEQYF
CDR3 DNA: TGTGCCAGTAGTATAGAGAGGGGGCCCTACGAGCAGTACTTC

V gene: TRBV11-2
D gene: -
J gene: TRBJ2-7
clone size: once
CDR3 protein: CASSEDTFAYEQYF
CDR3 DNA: TGTGCCAGCAGCGAGGACACTTTTGCCTACGAGCAGTACTTC

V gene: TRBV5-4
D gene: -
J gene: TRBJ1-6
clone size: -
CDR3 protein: CASSLATGHVLHF
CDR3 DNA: TGTGCCAGCAGTTTGGCCACAGGACACGTCCTCCACTTT

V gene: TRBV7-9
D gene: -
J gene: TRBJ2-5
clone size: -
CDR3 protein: CASSLVGGETQYF
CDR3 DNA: TGTGCCAGCAGCTTAGTGGGGGGAGAGACCCAGTACTTC

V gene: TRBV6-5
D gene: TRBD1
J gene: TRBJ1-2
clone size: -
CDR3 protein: CASSSPGQGDYGYTF
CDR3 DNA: TGTGCCAGCAGTTCTCCGGGACAGGGGGACTATGGCTACACCTTC

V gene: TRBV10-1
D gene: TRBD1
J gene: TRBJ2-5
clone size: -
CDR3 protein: CASSETAGGGSETQYF
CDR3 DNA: TGCGCCAGCAGTGAGACGGCAGGGGGCGGTTCGGAGACCCAGTACTTC

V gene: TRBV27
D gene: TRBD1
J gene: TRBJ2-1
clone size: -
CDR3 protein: CASSLRGPYNEQFF
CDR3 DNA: TGTGCCAGCAGTTTAAGGGGGCCGTACAATGAGCAGTTCTTC